This T cell receptor beta chain was sequenced during a study of blood T cell repertoires in COVID-19. Study background: Samples came from the United States, Italy and Spain, spanning acute and convalescent COVID-19. Sources were T cells, B-cell-depleted T cells, or PBMCs; the material itself was cDNA or gDNA.

The junction had 8 bases not matched to a gene; V was cut back by 5 bases and J by 9 bases. The CDR3 has 14 residues. CDR1 and CDR2 (germline): KGHSH, LQKENI. The authors' processing: Estimation of nucleated cell counts was performed using reference gene primer amplification. Repertoires were generated with immunoSEQ multiplex PCR, while TCRdb's copy carries only in-frame clones and drops some. V, J and clone size are those of that table, while D and trimming were read from the DNA. The sample holds more than 60,000 clones, 70% to 85% seen once. The sequence was obtained from a human donor in a cohort sampled during active COVID-19. This rearrangement joins TRBV18 to TRBJ2-1, with TRBD1 identical over 9 bases. Source material: peripheral blood. CDR3 residues: CASSRGTGYGEQFF. In DNA, the CDR3 is TGTGCCAGCTCAAGGGGGACAGGGTACGGTGAGCAGTTCTTC.